This TCR beta chain is from a study of chemoradiotherapy in HPV16-positive cancers. This table comes from immunoSEQ multiplex PCR, and its TCRdb copy is limited to in-frame clones, with some not included. The profile shows about 1,100 clones, about 79% of them singletons. Samples were taken several times over chemoradiotherapy. Comments on this clone: Antigen unknown.

The CDR3 runs to 16 residues. V gave up 1 base and J gave up 7 bases; unmatched junction bases: 12. Per the germline V gene, CDR1 is SGHNT and CDR2 is YYREEE (reference sequence). Study-wide results and limits: Functional assays defining HPV-specific T cells used only two HPV16-positive patients. Non-HPV-specific T cells did not expand in tumors during treatment, whereas candidate HPV-specific clones and E7-related motifs did.

The clonotype originates from a human donor with HPV-associated anogenital cancer. This chain joins TRBV5-4 and TRBJ1-1; 8 positions match TRBD1. The starting material was tumor tissue, obtained from a patient who underwent chemoradiotherapy. The CDR3 nucleotides read TGTGCCAGCAGCTTGTCGGGGGGGACAGGCGTCCTTGAAGCTTTCTTT. Amino acids: CASSLSGGTGVLEAFF.